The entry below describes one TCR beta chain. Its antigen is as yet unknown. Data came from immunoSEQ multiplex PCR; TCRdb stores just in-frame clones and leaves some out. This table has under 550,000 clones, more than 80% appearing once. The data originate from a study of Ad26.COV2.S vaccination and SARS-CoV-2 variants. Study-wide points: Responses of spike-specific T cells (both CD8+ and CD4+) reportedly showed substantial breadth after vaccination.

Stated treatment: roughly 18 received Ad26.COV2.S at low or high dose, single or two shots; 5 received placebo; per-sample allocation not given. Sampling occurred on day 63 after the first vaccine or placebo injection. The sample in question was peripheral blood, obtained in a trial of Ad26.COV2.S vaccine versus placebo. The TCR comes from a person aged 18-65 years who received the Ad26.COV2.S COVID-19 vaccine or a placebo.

The CDR3 DNA follows: TGTGCCAGCAGCTTAGGGCCGGATTCACCCCTCCACTTT. It codes for CASSLGPDSPLHF. V usage is TRBV7-2 and J usage is TRBJ1-6, with D hard to call. The germline V and J ends were trimmed by 1 base and 8 bases, with 6 bases remaining between them. The CDR3 covers 13 residues. The V gene's germline CDR1 is SGHTA and CDR2 FQGNSA. The complete variable domain, with remaining parts taken from reference TRBV7-2 and TRBJ1-6, reads GAGVSQSPSNKVTEKGKDVELRCDPISGHTALYWYRQSLGQGLEFLIYFQGNSAPDKSGLPSDRFSAERTGGSVSTLTIQRTQQEDSAVYLCASSLGPDSPLHFGNGTRLTVT.